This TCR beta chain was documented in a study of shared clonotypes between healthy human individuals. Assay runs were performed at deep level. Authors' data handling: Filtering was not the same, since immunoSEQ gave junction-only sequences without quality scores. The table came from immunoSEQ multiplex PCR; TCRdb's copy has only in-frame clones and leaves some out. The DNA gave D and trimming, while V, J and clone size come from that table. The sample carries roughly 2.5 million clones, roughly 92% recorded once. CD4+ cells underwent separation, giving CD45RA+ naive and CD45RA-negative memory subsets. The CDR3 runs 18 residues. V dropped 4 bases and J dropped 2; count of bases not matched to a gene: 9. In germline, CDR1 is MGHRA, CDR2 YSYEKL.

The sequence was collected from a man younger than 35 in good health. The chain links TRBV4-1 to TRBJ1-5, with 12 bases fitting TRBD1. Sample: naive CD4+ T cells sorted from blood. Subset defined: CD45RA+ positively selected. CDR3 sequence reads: CASSRTGTGGLGNQPQHF. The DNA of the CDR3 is TGCGCCAGCAGCCGAACCGGGACAGGGGGCCTGGGCAATCAGCCCCAGCATTTT.